The rows below give T cell receptor beta chains drawn from one sample of a study of T cell repertoires in cytomegalovirus infection. TCRdb ran MiXCR on the reads and lists one entry per CDR3 protein. The top ten clones hold approximately 14% of a sample with some 400,000 distinct CDR3 sequences, 25% to 40% of them seen once. Sample: PBMCs. The receptors were sampled from a human donor in good health (CMV status not recorded). Some clones in this sample may be carry-over from other donors' samples. The CDR3 runs from the conserved cysteine through the conserved F or W. The order of the fields is V gene, CDR3 length, clone size, J gene, D gene, CDR3 protein, CDR3 DNA. A D gene is named only where the DNA matches it firmly. The listing skips clone size in some rows; elsewhere it reads once, few, many or a size class.

>TRBV10-3|16|-|TRBJ2-3|TRBD1
CAISGPAGTGSDTQYF
TGTGCCATCAGTGGGCCCGCCGGGACAGGGTCCGATACGCAGTATTTT
>TRBV6-5|19|-|TRBJ2-6|-
CASSPRIPARVTGANVLTF
TGTGCCAGCAGCCCGAGGATCCCCGCCCGGGTGACCGGGGCCAACGTCCTGACTTTC
>TRBV7-9|17|many|TRBJ2-3|TRBD1
CASSLGNTGESSDTQYF
TGTGCCAGCAGCTTAGGAAACACAGGGGAGTCGTCAGATACGCAGTATTTT
>TRBV12-3/TRBV12-4|14|many|TRBJ2-7|-
CASSLRDGTYEQYF
TGTGCCAGCAGCTTGAGGGATGGCACCTACGAGCAGTACTTC
>TRBV6-6|14|-|TRBJ2-7|-
CASSSAGYSYEQYF
TGTGCCAGCAGTTCCGCGGGGTACTCCTACGAGCAGTACTTC
>TRBV7-8|15|many|TRBJ2-7|TRBD1
CASSLEQGSTYEQYF
TGTGCCAGCAGCTTAGAACAGGGGTCAACCTACGAGCAGTACTTC
>TRBV12-3/TRBV12-4|14|few|TRBJ1-2|-
CASSLTQGAGGYTF
TGTGCCAGCAGTTTAACACAGGGAGCAGGAGGCTACACCTTC
>TRBV4-1|18|-|TRBJ2-1|-
CASSPRGARTSTPNEQFF
TGCGCCAGCAGCCCCAGGGGAGCGCGGACTTCAACCCCCAATGAGCAGTTCTTC
>TRBV6-5|16|-|TRBJ1-2|TRBD1
CASTPGGTGSNYGYTF
TGTGCCAGCACCCCAGGGGGGACAGGGTCTAACTATGGCTACACCTTC
>TRBV9|14|-|TRBJ2-7|-
CASSVRDGSYEQYF
TGTGCCAGCAGCGTCCGGGACGGTTCCTACGAGCAGTACTTC
>TRBV28|14|-|TRBJ2-7|-
CASSPNLGIYEQYF
TGTGCCAGCAGCCCTAACCTGGGGATTTACGAGCAGTACTTC
>TRBV7-9|14|-|TRBJ2-3|-
CASSLELYTDTQYF
TGTGCCAGCAGCTTAGAACTGTACACAGATACGCAGTATTTT
>TRBV6-5|15|-|TRBJ2-1|-
CASSTSRDTVNEQFF
TGTGCCAGCAGTACCTCCCGGGACACGGTCAATGAGCAGTTCTTC
>TRBV11-1|15|-|TRBJ2-7|-
CASSFPMGGTYEQYF
TGTGCCAGCAGCTTTCCCATGGGGGGAACCTACGAGCAGTACTTC
>TRBV12-3/TRBV12-4|13|-|TRBJ1-2|-
CASSLWGFGGYTF
TGTGCCAGCAGTTTATGGGGGTTTGGTGGCTACACCTTC
>TRBV24-1|13|-|TRBJ2-3|-
CATSDRVTDTQYF
TGTGCCACCAGTGACCGGGTAACAGATACGCAGTATTTT
>TRBV7-6|14|-|TRBJ2-5|-
CASSSAAREETQYF
TGTGCCAGCAGCTCTGCAGCTAGGGAAGAGACCCAGTACTTC
>TRBV20-1|14|-|TRBJ1-3|-
CSARGPGTGNTIYF
TGCAGTGCTAGAGGGCCAGGAACTGGAAACACCATATATTTT
>TRBV6-5|16|few|TRBJ2-6|-
CASSYSQSSGANVLTF
TGTGCCAGCAGTTACTCCCAGAGCTCTGGGGCCAACGTCCTGACTTTC
>TRBV19|17|many|TRBJ1-6|TRBD1
CARVLWDRSSYNSPLHF
TGTGCCAGAGTACTTTGGGACAGGTCGTCCTATAATTCACCCCTCCACTTT
>TRBV7-4|15|few|TRBJ1-1|TRBD1
CASSRTRGLFTEAFF
TGTGCCAGCAGCCGGACCAGGGGGCTGTTCACTGAAGCTTTCTTT